Listed here are 16 T cell receptor beta chains from one sample, sequenced in a study of blood T cells in healthy people across ages. For the second PCR, which ran for roughly 6 to 12 cycles, a sample-barcoded 5' primer and a J-beta primer mix were used. In TCRdb, the 5' RACE reads were re-called with MiXCR into one record per CDR3 protein. Among 1.5 million to 2 million distinct CDR3 sequences, almost 35% were seen once, and the ten largest hold 11%. Sample: blood. All receptors come from a woman in her 30s in good health.

V is TRBV21-1 and J is TRBJ1-1; TRBD1 is the table's D call and was not checked against the DNA. TRBV21-1 is annotated as a pseudogene. This CDR3 has 17 residues. CDR3 sequence: CASSFLGEGLQNTEAFF. In nucleotides, the CDR3 is TGTGCCAGCAGCTTCCTTGGGGAAGGGCTGCAGAACACTGAAGCTTTCTTT.

V is TRBV10-3 and J is TRBJ2-7; D could derive from TRBD1 or TRBD2 (5 bases each). Germline CDR1 and CDR2: ENHRY and SYGVKD. Trimming left V 0 bases short and J 5 bases short, with 14 bases between. This CDR3 spans 15 amino acids. The CDR3 DNA follows: TGTGCCATCAGTGAGTCGGGGGTTTTGGGGAACGAGCAGTACTTC. Protein: CAISESGVLGNEQYF.

In its sample, this clonotype was seen a few times. This sequence joins TRBV25-1 and TRBJ1-6, with D perhaps TRBD1 (6 bases). The CDR3 has 15 residues. Germline CDR1 is MGHDK and CDR2 is SYGVNS. Trimming cost V 1 base and J 10 bases, with 14 bases left between them. CDR3 in DNA: TGTGCCAGCAGTGAATCCCACAGGGATCGGTCACCCCTCCACTTT. Its translation: CASSESHRDRSPLHF.

This clonotype has more than one count but fewer than ten. The chain joins TRBV7-2 to TRBJ1-6; unclear D gene. V was pared by 1 base and J by 9 bases, with 19 bases between. The CDR3 loop spans 17 amino acids. Germline loops: CDR1 SGHTA, CDR2 FQGNSA. CDR3 amino acids: CASSLEFGSIRGSPLHF. As DNA, the CDR3 is TGTGCCAGCAGCTTAGAGTTTGGGAGTATTCGCGGTTCACCCCTCCACTTT.

This clonotype was recorded a few times. V is TRBV20-1 and J is TRBJ2-1, with TRBD2 matching 12 bases. J gave up 7 bases and V 3 bases, and 10 bases lay outside the gene matches. From germline, CDR1 is DFQATT and CDR2 SNEGSKA (reference sequence). The CDR3 totals 16 residues. The CDR3 protein is CSASRLAGGGRNEQFF. The DNA for the CDR3 is TGCAGTGCTAGTCGTCTAGCGGGAGGGGGTCGGAATGAGCAGTTCTTC.

This clonotype was picked up a small number of times. This chain connects TRBV5-1 to TRBJ1-5, with 9 nucleotides matching TRBD1. Trimming removed 4 bases from V and 6 bases from J; junction bases left unmatched: 14. CDR1 is SGHRS, CDR2 YFSETQ, per germline. This CDR3 region has 17 residues. The CDR3 DNA reads TGCGCCAGCAGCCCTGGCCCTGGGACAGGGCTTGGTCAGCCCCAGCATTTT. Protein sequence: CASSPGPGTGLGQPQHF. Variable domain in full (rest from reference TRBV5-1 and TRBJ1-5): KAGVTQTPRYLIKTRGQQVTLSCSPISGHRSVSWYQQTPGQGLQFLFEYFSETQRNKGNFPGRFSGRQFSNSRSEMNVSTLELGDSALYLCASSPGPGTGLGQPQHFGDGTRLSIL.

This clonotype was seen a handful of times. The J gene is TRBJ2-3, the V gene TRBV20-1; 7 bases align to TRBD1. From germline, CDR1 is DFQATT and CDR2 SNEGSKA (reference sequence). The CDR3 covers 14 residues. V was clipped by 3 bases and J by 4 bases; unmatched bases: 7. In nucleotides, the CDR3 is TGCAGTGCTAGCTCCACAGGGGTTCCAGATACGCAGTATTTT. Encoded protein: CSASSTGVPDTQYF.

The V and J genes are TRBV9 and TRBJ2-1; D is uncertain. V lost 4 bases to trimming and J lost 4 bases, with 12 bases between them. In germline, CDR1 is SGDLS, CDR2 YYNGEE. The CDR3 runs 14 residues. Here the CDR3 DNA reads TGTGCCAGCAGCCCAGATGTCCAATACAATGAGCAGTTCTTC. As protein: CASSPDVQYNEQFF.

This clonotype came up many times. This chain joins TRBV7-2 and TRBJ2-7; no reliable D call. V shed 5 bases and J shed 5 bases, with 7 bases lying between them. Germline lookup yields CDR1 SGHTA and CDR2 FQGNSA. This CDR3 is 11 amino acids long. CDR3 nucleotide sequence: TGTGCCAGCAGCCTGGAGAACGAGCAGTACTTC. This gives the protein CASSLENEQYF.

As to this clonotype: Germline is not matched at one junction end, which may reflect a read error. The J gene is TRBJ2-1, the V gene TRBV20-1, with 7 bases identical to TRBD1. This CDR3 is 16 amino acids long. The V gene's germline CDR1 is DFQATT and CDR2 SNEGSKA (reference sequence). DNA for the CDR3: TGCAGTGCTAGGCCACCGACAGGGAGCTCCTGCAATGAGCAGTTCTTC. This translates into CSARPPTGSSCNEQFF.

In this sample, this clonotype turned up a few times. The CDR3 loop is CASSLAPGFYNEQFF. CDR3 nucleotides: TGCGCCAGCAGCTTGGCCCCGGGTTTCTACAATGAGCAGTTCTTC. The chain combines TRBV5-1 with TRBJ2-1; D gene unclear. Germline V gene sequence: CDR1 SGHRS, CDR2 YFSETQ. Deletions cut 0 bases from V and 3 bases from J, with 10 bases between. The CDR3 runs to 15 residues.

This clonotype was observed a handful of times. The chain employs TRBV6-5 and TRBJ1-2, with TRBD1 matching 9 bases. CDR3 length: 12 residues. Germline lookup yields CDR1 MNHEY and CDR2 SVGAGI. The J segment lost 8 bases and the V segment lost 7 bases, leaving 5 bases of the junction unmatched. CDR3: CASTQGAGGYTF. CDR3 bases: TGTGCCAGCACACAGGGGGCGGGAGGCTACACCTTC.

The CDR3 coding sequence is TGTGCCAGCAGGATGACAGGGGACGCTGAAGCTTTCTTT. It is translated as CASRMTGDAEAFF. The chain carries TRBV6-2 or TRBV6-3 and TRBJ1-1, with TRBD1 matching 8 bases. V shed 6 bases and J 6 bases; nucleotides not matched to a gene: 6. CDR1 is MNHEY and CDR2 is SVGEGT in the germline V gene. CDR3 length: 13 amino acids.

Ten or more counts support this clonotype. The rearrangement uses TRBV6-6 and TRBJ2-5, with D perhaps TRBD1 (5 bases). CDR1 and CDR2 from the germline V gene are MNHNY and SVGAGI (reference sequence). This CDR3 region has 14 residues. V lost 5 bases and J 5 bases, leaving 15 bases between the germline ends. The CDR3 sequence: CASSPTGPRETQYF. CDR3 nucleotides: TGTGCCAGCAGTCCAACAGGTCCCCGGGAGACCCAGTACTTC.

This chain uses TRBV30 with TRBJ2-3; D might be TRBD2 (5 bases). The CDR3 contains 13 residues. V lost 4 bases, J lost 10 bases, and 18 bases lay in between. Germline V gene data show CDR1 as GTSNPN and CDR2 as SVGIG (reference sequence). CDR3 sequence: CAWTPSGELPQYF. CDR3 bases: TGTGCCTGGACTCCCTCCGGGGAGCTCCCGCAGTATTTT.

A few counts support this clonotype. The chain links TRBV2 to TRBJ1-2, with unresolved D. The CDR3 loop spans 12 amino acids. Germline CDR1 is SNHLY and CDR2 is FYNNEI. V lost 4 bases and J lost 7, with 10 bases in between. Here the CDR3 DNA reads TGTGCCAGCAGTGTCCGGCCCAGTGGCTACACCTTC. Translating gives CASSVRPSGYTF.